This is a list of T cell receptor beta chains from one sample in a study of T cells in Graves' hyperthyroidism and ophthalmopathy. TCRdb reanalysed the multiplex PCR reads using MiXCR and keeps one entry per CDR3 protein. The table includes fewer than 450,000 distinct CDR3 sequences, roughly 20% detected once. Sequenced sample: blood. The receptors stem from a man aged 18-30 years with Graves' ophthalmopathy. Both conserved end residues are trimmed from each CDR3.

TRBV5-5	13	TRBJ2-1	ASSPLGAGYNEQF
TRBV18	15	TRBJ2-3	ASSPRQGSSSTDTQY
TRBV2	12	TRBJ1-2	ASKGDTLNYGYT
TRBV11-2	13	TRBJ2-2	ASSLIQLRTGELF
TRBV6-2/TRBV6-3	14	TRBJ2-2	ASSYIGRRNTGELF
TRBV12-3/TRBV12-4	13	TRBJ2-2	ASSLDRGLSGELF
TRBV24-1	12	TRBJ1-2	ATSGWGTNYGYT
TRBV2	13	TRBJ2-3	ASSEGVGSTDTQY
TRBV3-1	13	TRBJ2-2	ASSQVGGSTGELF
TRBV7-9	14	TRBJ1-1	ASSRGQIFTGTEAF
TRBV12-3/TRBV12-4	15	TRBJ2-6	ASSFRDTVSGANVLT
TRBV16	11	TRBJ1-1	ASSKDSGTEAF
TRBV2	14	TRBJ2-7	ASSLGTESPFHEQY
TRBV7-9	12	TRBJ1-4	ASSLASDHRKLF
TRBV5-1	16	TRBJ2-3	ASSLYLLRGESTDTQY
TRBV6-4	13	TRBJ2-3	ASSDKAGGPDTQY
TRBV20-1	12	TRBJ2-3	SASGTSGGGTQY
TRBV20-1	14	TRBJ2-5	SMSSGGSAGQETQY
TRBV4-1	13	TRBJ1-2	ASSHLRQGNYGYT
TRBV28	13	TRBJ1-5	ASSTGAATWQPQH
TRBV12-5	17	TRBJ2-1	ASGSTESIAESSYNEQF
TRBV20-1	13	TRBJ1-1	SARDGGRGLTEAF